The entry below describes one T cell receptor beta chain. What it binds is not known. Germline CDR1 KGHSH, CDR2 LQKENI. V gave up 4 bases and J gave up 4 bases; unmatched junction bases: 8. This CDR3 comprises 15 residues. The data originate from a study of cytomegalovirus exposure and HLA in healthy donors. Study observations and caveats: The study recorded 150 to 200 TCR beta chains that were cytomegalovirus-associated.

PCR was performed using 60 Vbeta and 13 Jbeta primers. Assay used: immunoSEQ multiplex PCR; TCRdb lists only in-frame clones, some missing. The sample's table shows about 130,000 clones. This receptor was obtained from a man aged 25 to 40 in good health and CMV-seronegative. The sequenced sample was PBMCs. The V gene is TRBV18, the J gene TRBJ2-3; 7 bases are a match to TRBD2. CDR3 coding DNA: TGTGCCAGCTCACTTGCCGGGAGGTCCCCAGATACGCAGTATTTT. Protein: CASSLAGRSPDTQYF. Drawing the rest from reference TRBV18 and TRBJ2-3, the complete variable domain is NAGVMQNPRHLVRRRGQEARLRCSPMKGHSHVYWYRQLPEEGLKFMVYLQKENIIDESGMPKERFSAEFPKEGPSILRIQQVVRGDSAAYFCASSLAGRSPDTQYFGPGTRLTVL.